The 10 T cell receptor beta chains in this list originate from one sample, sequenced in a study. TCRdb called the RT-PCR reads again in MiXCR, with one record for every CDR3 protein. This repertoire shows more than 550,000 distinct CDR3 sequences, 12% to 15% found once; its top ten account for about 3.6%. Input material: memory CD4+ T cells from blood. These receptor sequences come from a female donor in good health, serving as a healthy control.

This clonotype was seen a few times. The V gene is TRBV5-4, the J gene TRBJ2-6; no clear D. There are 17 residues in the CDR3. Germline V gene lookup returns CDR1 SGHNT and CDR2 YYREEE (reference sequence). Trimming pared 4 bases from V and 2 bases from J, leaving 16 bases between. CDR3 region: CASSVKGSATGANVLTF. The CDR3 coding sequence is TGTGCCAGCAGCGTCAAGGGCTCAGCGACTGGGGCCAACGTCCTGACTTTC.

V and J are TRBV5-1 and TRBJ1-4, with D tentatively TRBD1 (5 bases). The CDR3 covers 14 residues. Trimming cost V 0 bases and J 7 bases, with 10 bases left between them. Germline V CDR1 and CDR2: SGHRS, YFSETQ. CDR3 bases: TGCGCCAGCAGCTTGGTTGGGGGGAGTGAAAAACTGTTTTTT. Protein: CASSLVGGSEKLFF.

V gene TRBV12-3 or TRBV12-4 combines with J gene TRBJ2-1; a possible D gene is TRBD2 (6 bases). This CDR3 is 15 amino acids long. Trimming shortened V by 8 bases and J by 8 bases, and 22 bases separated the two germline ends. The CDR3 DNA is TGTGCCAGCGTTCTGGAGCTAGCGACTCCCCATGAGCAGTTCTTC. It translates to CASVLELATPHEQFF.

The sample holds a few counts of this clonotype. The chain has TRBV5-1 and TRBJ2-5, with TRBD1 identical over 9 bases. Germline V gene sequence: CDR1 SGHRS, CDR2 YFSETQ. The CDR3 loop spans 15 amino acids. With 4 bases clipped from V and 5 bases from J, the junction kept 9 bases outside the gene matches. In nucleotides, the CDR3 is TGCGCCAGCAGCCCACTTGGACAGGGGCACGAGACCCAGTACTTC. This gives the protein CASSPLGQGHETQYF.

This clonotype turned up a few times. The CDR3 here is CAWSVLSSNSPLHF. CDR3 DNA: TGTGCCTGGAGTGTACTCAGCAGCAATTCACCCCTCCACTTT. The chain combines TRBV30 with TRBJ1-6; D remains ambiguous. The V end was cut by 0 bases, the J end by 7 bases, with 10 bases between. Germline CDR1 GTSNPN, CDR2 SVGIG (reference sequence). The CDR3 has 14 amino acids. Variable domain in full (rest from reference TRBV30 and TRBJ1-6): SQTIHQWPATLVQPVGSPLSLECTVEGTSNPNLYWYRQAAGRGLQLLFYSVGIGQISSEVPQNLSASRPQDRQFILSSKKLLLSDSGFYLCAWSVLSSNSPLHFGNGTRLTVT.

This clonotype appeared a few times. The rearrangement links TRBV6-2 or TRBV6-3 to TRBJ1-5; D is unclear. In germline, CDR1 is MNHEY, CDR2 SVGEGT. The CDR3 totals 15 residues. V lost 5 bases and J lost 0, with 11 bases in between. In DNA, the CDR3 is TGTGCCAGCAGTGCCTGGGAGAATAGCAATCAGCCCCAGCATTTT. Residues: CASSAWENSNQPQHF.

This clonotype has ten or more counts. The rearrangement joins TRBV7-2 to TRBJ2-2, with D unclear. Germline values: CDR1 SGHTA, CDR2 FQGNSA. The CDR3 length is 16 residues. The V and J ends lost 0 bases and 3 bases respectively, with 11 bases between them. The CDR3 coding sequence is TGTGCCAGCAGCTTAGCGGGCCGGGTGCACACCGGGGAGCTGTTTTTT. Its protein is CASSLAGRVHTGELFF.

This chain connects TRBV5-4 to TRBJ2-5; D tentatively reads TRBD1 or TRBD2 (6 bases each). The CDR3 length is 14 residues. Germline V gene lookup returns CDR1 SGHNT and CDR2 YYREEE (reference sequence). The V end lost 8 bases, the J end lost 5 bases, and 19 bases lay between the germline ends. This CDR3 is CASSTRGGVETQYF. DNA for the CDR3: TGTGCCAGTAGCACCAGGGGAGGAGTGGAGACCCAGTACTTC. Complete variable domain (other parts from reference TRBV5-4 and TRBJ2-5): ETGVTQSPTHLIKTRGQQVTLRCSSQSGHNTVSWYQQALGQGPQFIFQYYREEENGRGNFPPRFSGLQFPNYSSELNVNALELDDSALYLCASSTRGGVETQYFGPGTRLLVL.

This clonotype turned up a few times. The chain combines TRBV7-2 with TRBJ2-1; D call uncertain. The germline V gene has CDR1 SGHTA and CDR2 FQGNSA. V was pared by 5 bases and J by 7 bases, with 24 bases between. The CDR3 runs to 17 residues. The CDR3 loop reads CASSPWMGNGVGNEQFF. CDR3 nucleotides: TGTGCCAGCAGCCCGTGGATGGGAAACGGAGTCGGGAATGAGCAGTTCTTC.

The rearrangement uses TRBV20-1 and TRBJ1-1; D unclear. V lost 5 bases, J lost 0 bases, and 10 bases lay in between. The CDR3 totals 13 residues. CDR1 is DFQATT and CDR2 is SNEGSKA in the germline V gene (reference sequence). CDR3 nucleotides: TGCAGTGCTGGTGTGTCGATGAACACTGAAGCTTTCTTT. Protein: CSAGVSMNTEAFF.